The entry below gives a single T cell receptor beta chain sequence along with its context. The assay was immunoSEQ multiplex PCR, and TCRdb's table has in-frame clones only and misses some. The sample has more than 200,000 clones; around 82% are singletons. Germline CDR1 is WNHNN and CDR2 is SYGVQD (reference sequence). The CDR3 sequence is 18 residues long. J was trimmed by 3 bases and V by 2 bases; bases with no gene match: 11. The record originates from a study of blood T cell repertoires in COVID-19. The TCR originated in a man in his forties with active or convalescent COVID-19. Sequencing was performed on peripheral blood. The genes are TRBV10-1 and TRBJ2-1; 9 positions agree with TRBD2. In nucleotides, the CDR3 is TGCGCCAGCAGTGAGGGGACAAGGACTAGCGCCCACTACAATGAGCAGTTCTTC. Its protein product is CASSEGTRTSAHYNEQFF.